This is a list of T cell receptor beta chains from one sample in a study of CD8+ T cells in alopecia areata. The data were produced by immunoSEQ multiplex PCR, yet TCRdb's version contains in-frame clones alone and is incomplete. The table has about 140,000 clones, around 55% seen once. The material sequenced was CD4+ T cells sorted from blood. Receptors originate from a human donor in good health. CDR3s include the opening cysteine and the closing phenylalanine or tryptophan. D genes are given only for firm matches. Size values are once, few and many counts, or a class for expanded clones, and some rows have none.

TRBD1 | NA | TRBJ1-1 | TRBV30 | CAWSDTQGARAFF | TGTGCCTGGAGTGATACTCAGGGGGCTAGAGCTTTCTTT
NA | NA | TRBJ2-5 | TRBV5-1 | CASSLAWGETQYF | TGCGCCAGCAGCTTGGCTTGGGGAGAGACCCAGTACTTC
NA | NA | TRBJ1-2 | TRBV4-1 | CASSQGEQGVYGYTF | TGCGCCAGCAGCCAAGGGGAACAGGGTGTTTATGGCTACACCTTC
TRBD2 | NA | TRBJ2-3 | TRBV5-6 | CASTNYVRAGGDTDTQYF | TGTGCCAGCACCAATTACGTTAGGGCGGGAGGTGACACAGATACGCAGTATTTT
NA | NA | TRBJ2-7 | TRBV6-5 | CASNSGRTQTYEQYF | TGTGCCAGCAACTCGGGGAGGACTCAAACCTACGAGCAGTACTTC
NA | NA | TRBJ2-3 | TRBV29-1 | CSVGSGQGDTQYF | TGCAGCGTTGGGAGCGGCCAGGGAGATACGCAGTATTTT
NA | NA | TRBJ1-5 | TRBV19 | CASRSTPAMAQHF | TGTGCCAGTAGGTCGACCCCGGCAATGGCCCAGCATTTT
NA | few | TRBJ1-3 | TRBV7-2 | CASSLVRGGATGNTIYF | TGTGCCAGCAGCTTAGTAAGGGGGGGCGCGACGGGAAACACCATATATTTT
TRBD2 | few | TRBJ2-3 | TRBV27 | CASTSLAGGPTDTQYF | TGTGCCAGCACCTCGCTAGCGGGAGGCCCCACAGATACGCAGTATTTT
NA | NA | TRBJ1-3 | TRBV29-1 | CSVLPHSGNTIYF | TGCAGCGTACTGCCCCACTCTGGAAACACCATATATTTT
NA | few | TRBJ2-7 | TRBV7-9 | CASRSSGSEQYF | TGTGCCAGCAGATCCTCAGGGAGCGAGCAGTACTTC
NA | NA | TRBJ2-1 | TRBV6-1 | CAGRDVWGEQFF | TGTGCCGGCCGGGACGTATGGGGTGAGCAGTTCTTC
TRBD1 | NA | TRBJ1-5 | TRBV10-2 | CASSGYRGRVHQPQHF | TGCGCCAGCAGTGGTTACAGGGGGCGAGTCCATCAGCCCCAGCATTTT
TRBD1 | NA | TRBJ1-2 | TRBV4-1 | CASSQIQGADYGYTF | TGCGCCAGCAGCCAGATACAGGGGGCAGACTATGGCTACACCTTC
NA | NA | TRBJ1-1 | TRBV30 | CAAQDTEAFF | TGTGCTGCTCAAGACACTGAAGCTTTCTTT
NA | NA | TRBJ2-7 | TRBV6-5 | CASTAFSEQYF | TGTGCCAGCACCGCCTTCTCCGAGCAGTACTTC
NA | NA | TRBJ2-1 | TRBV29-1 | CSVDIEYNEQFF | TGCAGCGTTGATATTGAGTACAATGAGCAGTTCTTC
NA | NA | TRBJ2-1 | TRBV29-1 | CSVRSGYNEQFF | TGCAGCGTTCGCAGCGGGTACAATGAGCAGTTCTTC
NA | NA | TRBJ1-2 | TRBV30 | CAWSVLAGGGYGYTF | TGTGCCTGGAGTGTACTGGCCGGGGGCGGCTATGGCTACACCTTC
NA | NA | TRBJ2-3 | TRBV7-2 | CASSWGREDTQYF | TGTGCCAGCAGTTGGGGCCGAGAAGATACGCAGTATTTT
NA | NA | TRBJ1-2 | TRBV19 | CASSAGRLGGTF | TGTGCCAGTAGTGCCGGACGGCTTGGAGGCACCTTC
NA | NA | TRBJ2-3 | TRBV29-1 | CSAGVGTDTQYF | TGCAGCGCCGGAGTTGGCACAGATACGCAGTATTTT
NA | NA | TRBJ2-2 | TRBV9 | CASNLAGGTGELFF | TGTGCCAGCAATCTGGCAGGCGGAACCGGGGAGCTGTTTTTT
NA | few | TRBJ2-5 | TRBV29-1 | CSAEPGYSSGTQYF | TGCAGCGCCGAGCCAGGGTATAGTTCGGGGACCCAGTACTTC
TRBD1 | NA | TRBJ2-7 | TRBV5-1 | CASSRTGYEQYF | TGCGCCAGCAGCAGGACAGGCTACGAGCAGTACTTC
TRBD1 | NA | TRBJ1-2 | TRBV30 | CAWGTGTGVNYGYTF | TGTGCCTGGGGTACCGGGACAGGGGTTAACTATGGCTACACCTTC
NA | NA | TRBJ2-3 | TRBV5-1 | CASSVQGLEDTQYF | TGCGCCAGCAGCGTGCAGGGCCTGGAAGATACGCAGTATTTT
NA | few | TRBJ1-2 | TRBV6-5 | CASSDSSRVNYGYTF | TGTGCCAGCAGTGACTCCTCTCGGGTCAACTATGGCTACACCTTC
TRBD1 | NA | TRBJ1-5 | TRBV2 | CASTGDRGNQPQHF | TGTGCCAGCACCGGGGACAGGGGGAATCAGCCCCAGCATTTT
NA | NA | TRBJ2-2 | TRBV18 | CASSPFQGNTGELFF | TGTGCCAGCTCACCATTCCAGGGGAACACCGGGGAGCTGTTTTTT
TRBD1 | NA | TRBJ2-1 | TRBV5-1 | CASSRDSASYNEQFF | TGCGCCAGCAGCCGGGACAGTGCTTCCTACAATGAGCAGTTCTTC
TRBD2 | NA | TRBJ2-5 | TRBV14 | CASSQVAGGPRGTQYF | TGTGCCAGCAGCCAAGTAGCGGGAGGACCGAGGGGGACCCAGTACTTC
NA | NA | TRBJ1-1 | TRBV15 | CATSSRQPPTEAFF | TGTGCCACCAGCAGTAGACAGCCTCCCACTGAAGCTTTCTTT
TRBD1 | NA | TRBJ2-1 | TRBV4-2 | CASSQDVLAGQGGEQFF | TGTGCCAGCAGCCAAGATGTCCTAGCGGGACAGGGGGGGGAGCAGTTCTTC
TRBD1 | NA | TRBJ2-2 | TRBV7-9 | CASSPRGRNTGELFF | TGTGCCAGCAGCCCCAGGGGGCGCAACACCGGGGAGCTGTTTTTT
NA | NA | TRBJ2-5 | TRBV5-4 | CASRLRGQETQYF | TGTGCCAGCAGGTTGAGAGGTCAAGAGACCCAGTACTTC
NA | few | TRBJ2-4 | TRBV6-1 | CASSEHPTLAKNIQYF | TGTGCCAGCAGCGAACATCCAACCTTAGCCAAAAACATTCAGTACTTC
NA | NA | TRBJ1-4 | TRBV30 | CAWSPLVGGLGEKLFF | TGTGCCTGGAGTCCCCTCGTGGGGGGGCTCGGGGAAAAACTGTTTTTT
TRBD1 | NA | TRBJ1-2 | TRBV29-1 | CSVNRDSIYGYTF | TGCAGCGTAAACCGGGACAGCATCTATGGCTACACCTTC
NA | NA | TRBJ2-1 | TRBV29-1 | CSVSSYNEQFF | TGCAGCGTGAGCTCCTACAATGAGCAGTTCTTC
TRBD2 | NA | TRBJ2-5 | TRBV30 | CAWGRGLAQETQYF | TGTGCCTGGGGTAGGGGACTAGCACAAGAGACCCAGTACTTC
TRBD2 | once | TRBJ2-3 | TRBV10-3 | CAAGGGSGSTDTQYF | TGTGCCGCGGGAGGGGGGAGCGGTAGCACAGATACGCAGTATTTT
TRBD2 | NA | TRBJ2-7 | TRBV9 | CASSVGIGGGRYEQYF | TGTGCCAGCAGCGTAGGAATTGGCGGGGGACGCTACGAGCAGTACTTC
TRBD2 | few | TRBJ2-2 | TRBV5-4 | CASSSGTSGNTGELFF | TGTGCCAGCAGCTCTGGGACTAGCGGGAACACCGGGGAGCTGTTTTTT
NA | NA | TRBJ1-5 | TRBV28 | CASSFGGYSNQPQHF | TGTGCCAGCAGTTTCGGTGGGTATAGCAATCAGCCCCAGCATTTT
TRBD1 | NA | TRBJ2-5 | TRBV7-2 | CASSQVGGRQGTQYF | TGTGCCAGCAGCCAAGTAGGGGGCCGGCAAGGGACCCAGTACTTC
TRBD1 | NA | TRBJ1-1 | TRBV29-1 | CSVSDRGREGNTEAFF | TGCAGCGTTTCGGACAGGGGTCGGGAGGGGAACACTGAAGCTTTCTTT
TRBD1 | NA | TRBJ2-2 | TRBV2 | CASSLRQGGTGELFF | TGTGCCAGCAGTCTCCGACAGGGGGGCACCGGGGAGCTGTTTTTT
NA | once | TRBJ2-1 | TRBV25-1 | CASSEGGKTYNEQFF | TGTGCCAGCAGTGAAGGAGGGAAGACCTACAATGAGCAGTTCTTC
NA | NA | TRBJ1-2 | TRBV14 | CASSQGTIYGYTF | TGTGCCAGCAGCCAAGGGACCATCTATGGCTACACCTTC
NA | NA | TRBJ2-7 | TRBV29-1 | CSVGTFGGTYEQYF | TGCAGCGTGGGCACATTCGGTGGGACCTACGAGCAGTACTTC
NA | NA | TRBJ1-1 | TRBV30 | CAWSSAGGEAFF | TGTGCCTGGAGTTCCGCGGGCGGGGAAGCTTTCTTT
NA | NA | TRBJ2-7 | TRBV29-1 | CSALRGYEQYF | TGCAGCGCCTTAAGGGGGTACGAGCAGTACTTC
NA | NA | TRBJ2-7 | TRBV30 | CAWSVGGGKQYF | TGTGCCTGGAGTGTAGGAGGGGGTAAGCAGTACTTC
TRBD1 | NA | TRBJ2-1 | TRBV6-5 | CASSYSGTGGTNEQFF | TGTGCCAGCAGTTATTCCGGGACAGGGGGTACGAATGAGCAGTTCTTC
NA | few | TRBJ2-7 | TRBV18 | CASSPPAAGRRSREQYF | TGTGCCAGCTCACCACCGGCTGCGGGGCGGAGGAGCCGCGAGCAGTACTTC
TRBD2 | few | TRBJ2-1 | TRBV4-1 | CASSQVDLGLAGGNEQFF | TGCGCCAGCAGCCAAGTCGATTTGGGACTAGCGGGAGGAAATGAGCAGTTCTTC
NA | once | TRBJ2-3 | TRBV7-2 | CASSLAVLPTDTQYF | TGTGCCAGCAGCTTGGCGGTTTTGCCCACAGATACGCAGTATTTT
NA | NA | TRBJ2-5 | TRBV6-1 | CASMLRGVETQYF | TGTGCCAGCATGCTTAGGGGGGTTGAGACCCAGTACTTC